The clone carrying this T cell receptor beta chain showed up just once. Its antigen is unidentified. These data belong to a study of T cells in localized non-small cell lung cancer. V lost 2 bases and J lost 4; bases outside the gene matches: 12. This CDR3 has 17 amino acids. Germline CDR1 reads MGHDK; CDR2 reads SYGVNS. Findings of the study overall: Without multi-region sequencing, intratumor heterogeneity could not be excluded.

Sequencing was performed with immunoSEQ multiplex PCR; in TCRdb, only in-frame clones are kept and a portion is missing. Among 35,000 to 50,000 clones listed, around 85% were seen once. The sequenced sample was peripheral blood, obtained before any cancer treatment. This receptor was identified in a man aged 40-75 years with stage I lung adenocarcinoma. The rearrangement uses TRBV25-1 and TRBJ1-1, with TRBD1 matching 8 bases. CDR3 amino acids: CASSEPPHGQGGTEAFF. The CDR3 DNA sequence: TGTGCCAGCAGTGAACCCCCGCACGGACAGGGAGGCACTGAAGCTTTCTTT.